This record looks at one T cell receptor beta chain sequence and its context. The antigen is not known. Mismatch with germline at one junction end may stem from a read error. CDR1 is MGHDK and CDR2 is SYGVNS in the germline V gene. The CDR3 is made up of 13 amino acids. This sample is drawn from a study of CD8 T cells in Susac syndrome. General study findings and limits: That the number of individuals in its TCR sequencing and HLA analysis was relatively small was acknowledged by the study.

Random hexamers were used to reverse transcribe an amount of roughly 0.5 to 1 ug RNA. A multiplex approach, immunoSEQ multiplex PCR, amplified TCR beta CDR3 across 54 Vbeta and 13 Jbeta. TCRdb reprocessed the immunoSEQ multiplex PCR reads via MiXCR and lists one record per CDR3 protein. The table lists about 73,000 distinct CDR3 sequences, over 85% of them singletons. The authors carried out high-throughput sequencing of TCR beta. They applied it to CD8+ and CD4+ T cells obtained from blood. In contrast to the negatively isolated CD8+ and CD4+ T cells, TEMRA cells were FACS-enriched. The sequence was collected from a human donor with multiple sclerosis. This chain joins TRBV25-1 and TRBJ2-7; 9 positions match TRBD2. Source material: CD8+ T cells from PBMCs. CDR3 protein: CASRASGDYDQYF. In nucleotides, the CDR3 is TGTGCCAGCAGGGCTAGCGGGGACTACGATCAGTACTTC.